These 6 T cell receptor beta chains were all obtained from the same sample, sequenced in a study of cytomegalovirus exposure and HLA in healthy donors. Researchers ran the PCR with 60 Vbeta and 13 Jbeta primers. Measured with immunoSEQ multiplex PCR; TCRdb has only the in-frame clones, and not every one. The sample lists under 300,000 clones, approximately 80% occurring once. The sequenced material came from PBMCs. Receptors originate from a woman aged 60-75 years in good health and CMV-seropositive.

The chain combines TRBV6-6 with TRBJ1-2; TRBD1 aligns across 12 bases. Germline-derived CDR1 and CDR2 are MNHNY and SVGAGI (reference sequence). This CDR3 has 13 residues. Unmatched junction bases numbered 11, after V lost 10 bases and J lost 11 bases. The CDR3 loop is CATLGRDRGLYTF. CDR3 sequence (DNA): TGTGCCACTTTAGGAAGGGACAGGGGGCTGTACACCTTC.

This clone turned up a few times. V is TRBV28 and J is TRBJ1-5, with D maybe TRBD1 (5 bases). Germline lookup yields CDR1 MDHEN and CDR2 SYDVKM. CDR3 size: 15 residues. V was pared by 6 bases and J by 0 bases, with 12 bases between. This chain's CDR3 is CASSQQVYSNQPQHF. CDR3 sequence (DNA): TGTGCCAGCAGCCAACAGGTTTATAGCAATCAGCCCCAGCATTTT. Full variable domain (remainder filled in from reference TRBV28 and TRBJ1-5): DVKVTQSSRYLVKRTGEKVFLECVQDMDHENMFWYRQDPGLGLRLIYFSYDVKMKEKGDIPEGYSVSREKKERFSLILESASTNQTSMYLCASSQQVYSNQPQHFGDGTRLSIL.

The V gene is TRBV27, the J gene TRBJ2-1; the D is unclear. The CDR3 is 12 amino acids. V lost 6 bases and J 4 bases, leaving 7 bases between the germline ends. Germline V gene data show CDR1 as MNHEY and CDR2 as SMNVEV (reference sequence). The CDR3 is CASRGSYNEQFF. The CDR3, as DNA: TGTGCCAGCAGGGGCTCATACAATGAGCAGTTCTTC.

This clone occurred a few times. This chain connects TRBV9 to TRBJ2-5; possible D gene TRBD2, 6 bases. CDR3 size: 15 residues. Germline V gene data show CDR1 as SGDLS and CDR2 as YYNGEE. V shed 0 bases and J shed 7 bases, with 16 bases lying between them. In nucleotides, the CDR3 is TGTGCCAGCAGCGTAGGAAGTAGCGGTGAGGGGACCCAGTACTTC. Translation gives CASSVGSSGEGTQYF.

The chain uses TRBV5-1 and TRBJ2-7; D not certain. Germline V lookup: CDR1 SGHRS, CDR2 YFSETQ. The CDR3 contains 13 residues. V lost 1 base, J lost 4 bases, and 9 bases lay in between. The CDR3 sequence: CASSLQVQYEQYF. CDR3 coding DNA: TGCGCCAGCAGCTTGCAGGTTCAATACGAGCAGTACTTC.

The genes are TRBV10-1 and TRBJ2-7, with 8 nucleotides matching TRBD2. Unmatched junction bases numbered 13, after V lost 4 bases and J lost 5 bases. There are 16 residues in the CDR3. Germline CDR1 and CDR2: WNHNN and SYGVQD (reference sequence). The CDR3 loop reads CASSGSLADTLDEQYF. DNA for the CDR3: TGCGCCAGCAGTGGGTCACTAGCGGATACCCTGGACGAGCAGTACTTC.